This T cell receptor beta chain was observed in a study of blood T cells in healthy people across ages. V was pared by 0 bases and J by 4 bases, with 15 bases between. The germline CDR1 and CDR2 sequences are SGHAT and FQNNGV. This CDR3 has 16 amino acids. With a J-beta primer mix and a sample-barcoded 5' primer, a second PCR ran about 7 to 11 cycles. TCRdb reprocessed the 5' RACE reads with MiXCR, giving one entry per CDR3 protein. The sample lists about 540,000 distinct CDR3 sequences, less than 25% occurring once. The sample was also reused in another study, on T cells of mothers and their children. In that study: Mothers gave over 8.5 million TCR beta CDR3 reads each, and children some 3 million each. TCR recombination output is shaped by thymic selection similarly in related and unrelated pairs.

The clonotype comes from a boy younger than 18 in good health. The genes are TRBV11-2 and TRBJ1-2; D is unresolved. The sequencing input was blood. CDR3 amino acids: CASSLEKHLNPYGYTF. The DNA for the CDR3 is TGTGCCAGCAGCTTAGAAAAGCATCTAAATCCCTATGGCTACACCTTC.